This T cell receptor beta chain came from a study of shared clonotypes between healthy human individuals (dated by TCRdb to 2018 to 2020). Regarding the complete study: The cohort included three men and a couple of women between 18 and 49 years of age. For each donor, three plates each were used for CD4 naive and CD4 memory, two plates were used for CD8 naive, and one plate was used for CD8 memory. To estimate repertoire size and how much clonotypes are shared between individuals, the study performed deep sequencing of blood TCR repertoires from roughly five healthy adults. To increase sequencing depth and limit assay-specific biases, different laboratories used diverse techniques to prepare libraries and sequence TCR repertoires. Per donor, leukapheresis produced somewhere between about 0.94 and 10 billion PBMCs.

What the study reported, not specific to this receptor: Sampling was restricted to blood, and TCR repertoires in tissues likely differ from the TCR repertoires found in blood. The genetic and exposure-history diversity represented was limited by the small number of donors. Even with the large sequencing depth, rarefaction of the sorted-subset datasets indicated that sequencing was incomplete. Sharing across several donors was observed for around 4.8% of naive CD4, about 4% of naive CD8, roughly 2.4% of memory CD4, and about 0.38% of memory CD8 clonotypes. Higher generation probabilities were observed for clonotypes shared by all four sorted-subset donors than for non-shared clonotypes. Pairwise subsampling led to the expectation that sequencing depth would affect the degree of clonotype sharing among donors. Naive subsets generally had larger estimated clonotype richness than memory subsets.

CDR1 and CDR2 are read off the germline V gene (reference sequence) as LNHDA and SQIVND. The CDR3 has 16 amino acids, counting the end cysteine and phenylalanine. Only the CDR3 portion is preserved as DNA: 48 bases, with reading frame beginning at the first base. Trimmed from V: 2 bases; trimmed from J: 5 bases; junction bases lacking a gene match: 8. TCR CDR3 regions were amplified from genomic DNA by multiplex PCR using the deep immunoSEQ assay. Genomic DNA extracted from each cell subset was distributed evenly over all wells of several immunoSEQ 96-well plates, and each plate served as one replicate. For sorted subsets, around 0.2 ug of genomic DNA, equivalent to tens of thousands of T cell genomes, went into each replicate PCR. Purified libraries were measured with a Qubit 3.0 fluorometer, size-checked on a Bioanalyzer 2100, and measured again with the KAPA Library Quantification kit. A separate single-read 150-cycle Illumina NextSeq 550 flow cell was used to sequence each immunoSEQ 96-well plate. From the authors' description of their analysis: The immunoSEQ output contained only junctional sequences without quality scores, so filtering could not match that applied to full-length reads. Sequences were annotated with PyIR, a Python wrapper for IgBLAST v1.9, and V/J genes and CDR3 were assigned using IMGT germline references. Reads were removed for weak V/J assignments (E-value above 1e-6), missing CDR3, stop codons, out-of-frame junctions, or ambiguous translated residues. V3J clonotypes were defined as sequences sharing the same inferred V gene, J gene, and CDR3 amino acid sequence. The percentage overlap between two repertoires was calculated by dividing the number of shared unique clonotypes by the size of the smaller repertoire. RTK rarefaction, the Chao1 estimator, and Recon v2.1 estimates of unobserved clonotypes were used to assess repertoire richness. For all TCRbeta clonotypes obtained by the gDNA method from a handful of donors, generation probabilities were computed with OLGA. Here the immuneACCESS table is served through TCRdb, limited to in-frame sequences with V and J called. Missing clones are a known gap in these copies; in checked studies unresolved V genes cover under half, and the rest lacks a known reason. Clonal size and the V and J genes are those of that table, whereas D and trimming came from the DNA. The sample table shows about 2.1 million clones, and around 95% are seen once. The ten largest clones add up to around 1.7% of the sample.

For the CD8 naive samples, CD45RO-negative cells were positively selected for CCR7, yielding a CD45RA+CCR7+ population from which TemRA cells were excluded. Healthy HIV-negative adults with no recently reported acute infections or vaccinations were included as donors. Every donor was a Caucasian adult residing in Nashville, Tennessee, USA. After blood collection by leukapheresis, PBMCs were isolated using Ficoll-Histopaque density gradient centrifugation and then cryopreserved in the vapor phase of liquid nitrogen. Analytical flow cytometry was used to check the purity and quantity of every magnetically sorted T cell population. Genomic DNA was isolated from each sorted fraction and quantified by UV absorbance on a Nanodrop 2000c. On this clone itself: It lacks a known antigen. Base qualities are missing; no much larger clone stands one base away.

This TCR was sampled from a man between 18 and 29 years old in good health. Some clones in this sample may be carry-over from other donors' samples. This receptor chain uses TRBV19 and TRBJ1-2; TRBD1 agrees with 10 junctional bases. Sequencing was carried out using naive CD8+ T cells from PBMCs. The sample's cell subset or site label, in plain terms: CD45RA+CCR7+. The encoded CDR3 is CASSISGPGQGYGYTF. The DNA sequence is TGTGCCAGTAGTATAAGCGGACCGGGACAGGGGTATGGCTACACCTTC.